This TCR beta chain was sequenced for a study of blood T cell repertoires in COVID-19. Turning to the study itself: Samples of COVID-19 (acute and convalescent) were obtained from the United States, Italy and Spain. The analysed material was cDNA or gDNA that came from T cells, B-cell-depleted T cells, or PBMCs.

Study processing details: Amplification with reference gene primers provided the estimates of nucleated cell counts. Profiled with immunoSEQ multiplex PCR; TCRdb holds only in-frame clones, not every one. From that table come the V and J calls and clone size; the DNA was used to work out D and trimming. The repertoire holds about 360,000 clones, with about 80% as singletons. V lost 0 bases and J lost 0, with 12 bases in between. The CDR3 length is 17 residues. The J gene is TRBJ1-3, the V gene TRBV23-1; D remains unclear. TRBV23-1 is noted as an ORF with a role that remains uncertain. The TCR originated in a human donor with acute or convalescent COVID-19. The donor label of this sample is uncertain. The sample comprised peripheral blood. CDR3 in DNA: TGCGCCAGCAGTCAATCGCTTGGCATCAGCTCTGGAAACACCATATATTTT. Translating gives CASSQSLGISSGNTIYF.